The 19 T cell receptor beta chains below were found in one sample sequenced in a study of blood T cells in healthy people across ages. Primers used in a second PCR of roughly 6 to 11 cycles were a sample-barcoded 5' primer and a J-beta primer mix. TCRdb re-called the 5' RACE reads through MiXCR, storing one row per CDR3 protein. This table has about 580,000 distinct CDR3 sequences, around 48% appearing once. The sample was blood. All receptors derive from an elderly man in good health.

On this clonotype itself: One end of the junction is discordant with germline, which a read error may explain. This rearrangement joins TRBV5-1 to TRBJ2-1; 9 bases are a match to TRBD1. This CDR3 is built from 15 residues. The germline V gene has CDR1 SGHRS and CDR2 YFSETQ. CDR3 DNA: TGCGCCAGCAGAACGGGACAGGGAACCTACAATGAGCGGTTCTTC. It yields the protein CASRTGQGTYNERFF. The variable domain in full, completed from reference TRBV5-1 and TRBJ2-1, reads KAGVTQTPRYLIKTRGQQVTLSCSPISGHRSVSWYQQTPGQGLQFLFEYFSETQRNKGNFPGRFSGRQFSNSRSEMNVSTLELGDSALYLCASRTGQGTYNERFFGPGTRLTVL.

This sequence joins TRBV4-2 and TRBJ2-6; D possibly matches TRBD1 or TRBD2 (5 bases each). With 4 bases removed from V and 0 bases from J, the gap between germline ends came to 19 bases. This CDR3 has 19 amino acids. Germline CDR1 and CDR2: LGHNA and YNFKEQ. CDR3 protein: CASSRMRGAITSGANVLTF. In nucleotides, the CDR3 is TGTGCCAGCAGCCGCATGAGAGGGGCAATCACCTCTGGGGCCAACGTCCTGACTTTC.

This clonotype has a handful of counts. This sequence joins TRBV6-2 or TRBV6-3 and TRBJ2-1; 7 positions agree with TRBD2. V dropped 0 bases and J dropped 7; count of bases not matched to a gene: 6. This CDR3 contains 15 residues. CDR1 and CDR2 (germline): MNHEY, SVGEGT. The CDR3 loop is CASSYSWGGGNEQFF. For the CDR3, the DNA is TGTGCCAGCAGTTACTCGTGGGGGGGTGGAAATGAGCAGTTCTTC.

The rearrangement uses TRBV29-1 and TRBJ2-1, with 7 bases identical to TRBD2. With 0 bases clipped from V and 8 bases from J, the junction kept 10 bases outside the gene matches. The CDR3 runs 15 residues. Germline V gene data show CDR1 as SQVTM and CDR2 as ANQGSEA. This CDR3 reads CSVEDRRGDLDEQFF. The CDR3 coding sequence is TGCAGCGTTGAAGATCGACGGGGGGACCTCGATGAGCAGTTCTTC.

The chain uses TRBV9 and TRBJ2-1; no reliable D call. V was pared by 3 bases and J by 5 bases, with 18 bases between. This CDR3 is 16 amino acids long. Looked up from germline, CDR1 is SGDLS and CDR2 is YYNGEE. The CDR3 nucleotides are TGTGCCAGCAGCGCCTCGATTGACCGTTTGGACAATGAGCAGTTCTTC. The encoded protein is CASSASIDRLDNEQFF.

The chain uses TRBV4-3 and TRBJ2-3; TRBD2 aligns across 8 bases. Germline CDR1 and CDR2: LGHNA and YSLEER. This CDR3 has 16 amino acids. The ends lost 4 bases at V and 4 bases at J; junction bases unmatched: 10. CDR3 protein: CASSLRGSGGPDTQYF. CDR3 DNA sequence: TGCGCCAGCAGCCTCCGAGGCAGCGGGGGCCCAGATACGCAGTATTTT.

The V gene is TRBV29-1, the J gene TRBJ2-1, with TRBD2 matching over 13 bases. The CDR3 runs to 16 residues. The ends lost 6 bases at V and 1 base at J; junction bases unmatched: 6. Germline loops: CDR1 SQVTM, CDR2 ANQGSEA. CDR3 in DNA: TGCAGCGTCCCGGGACTAGCGGGGTCTTCCTACAATGAGCAGTTCTTC. This translates into CSVPGLAGSSYNEQFF.

The V and J genes are TRBV20-1 and TRBJ2-5, with no clear D. The ends were cut back, 1 base at V and 11 bases at J, with 20 bases in the middle. Germline V gives CDR1 DFQATT, CDR2 SNEGSKA (reference sequence). This CDR3 is 14 amino acids long. In nucleotides, the CDR3 is TGCAGTGCTAGAGCACCCCTCGGGTCCCATGAGCAGTACTTC. It encodes CSARAPLGSHEQYF.

Of note for this clonotype: The germline gene is not matched at one end of the junction; a read error may be the cause. The chain couples TRBV7-9 to TRBJ2-3; 9 positions agree with TRBD2. Germline lookup yields CDR1 SEHNR and CDR2 FQNEAQ (reference sequence). The CDR3 loop spans 15 amino acids. This CDR3 reads CASSSLAGWADTQYF. The CDR3 nucleotides are TGTGCCAGCAGCTCTCTAGCGGGATGGGCAGATACACAGTATTTT.

The sample holds a few counts of this clonotype. The rearrangement links TRBV5-1 to TRBJ1-2, with D possibly matching TRBD1 (6 bases). CDR1 SGHRS and CDR2 YFSETQ come from the germline V gene. Trimming took 5 bases from V and 6 from J, leaving 14 bases between them. The CDR3 length is 13 residues. The CDR3 coding sequence is TGCGCCAGCAGGAGGACAGAGGGCCATGGCTACACCTTC. Its protein product is CASRRTEGHGYTF. The full variable domain, in which reference TRBV5-1 and TRBJ1-2 provide the parts outside the CDR3, is KAGVTQTPRYLIKTRGQQVTLSCSPISGHRSVSWYQQTPGQGLQFLFEYFSETQRNKGNFPGRFSGRQFSNSRSEMNVSTLELGDSALYLCASRRTEGHGYTFGSGTRLTVV.

The chain combines TRBV12-3 or TRBV12-4 with TRBJ1-2; perhaps TRBD1 as D (6 bases). This CDR3 has 13 residues. V lost 7 bases and J lost 8, with 17 bases in between. CDR3 sequence: CASTLGRDKGYTF. The CDR3 region has the DNA TGTGCCAGCACCTTGGGGCGGGACAAGGGCTACACCTTC.

A few counts support this clonotype. The chain has TRBV9 and TRBJ2-3, with D possibly matching TRBD2 (6 bases). There are 15 residues in the CDR3. With 2 bases removed from V and 2 bases from J, the gap between germline ends came to 12 bases. Per germline, CDR1 SGDLS and CDR2 YYNGEE. This chain's CDR3 is CASSVSASVTDTQYF. The DNA of the CDR3 is TGTGCCAGCAGCGTTTCGGCTAGCGTCACAGATACGCAGTATTTT.

The chain is built from TRBV7-2 and TRBJ1-1; TRBD1 might be the D (6 bases). Germline values: CDR1 SGHTA, CDR2 FQGNSA. The CDR3 has 14 amino acids. The ends were cut back, 1 base at V and 10 bases at J, with 16 bases in the middle. The CDR3 here is CASSLDHGGLGAFF. Here the CDR3 DNA reads TGTGCCAGCAGCTTAGATCATGGGGGGCTAGGAGCTTTCTTT.

This clonotype was recorded a few times. This chain links TRBV12-3 or TRBV12-4 with TRBJ1-2, with TRBD1 as a possible D gene (6 bases). The V end lost 6 bases, the J end lost 8 bases, and 28 bases lay between the germline ends. The CDR3 consists of 17 residues. The CDR3 sequence is CASSPRAARQGFLGYTF. The CDR3 DNA reads TGTGCCAGCAGCCCTCGAGCTGCTCGGCAGGGGTTTCTCGGCTACACCTTC.

The chain has TRBV12-3 or TRBV12-4 and TRBJ2-5, with D maybe TRBD1 (6 bases). This CDR3 region has 15 residues. V was pared by 4 bases and J by 3 bases, with 15 bases between. CDR3 bases: TGTGCCAGCAGTTACGGACAGTATGCTAAAGAGACCCAGTACTTC. Translation gives CASSYGQYAKETQYF.

The chain is built from TRBV20-1 and TRBJ2-7; D is possibly TRBD1 (6 bases). Germline loops: CDR1 DFQATT, CDR2 SNEGSKA (reference sequence). Trimming removed 6 bases from V and 6 bases from J, with 18 bases in between. The CDR3 has 13 residues. CDR3 in DNA: TGCAGTGCCACTGAATGGGACACGGGCGAGCAGTACTTC. This encodes CSATEWDTGEQYF.

This clonotype has more than one count but fewer than ten. CDR3 in amino acids: CSATTPLATEAFF. The CDR3 DNA is TGCAGTGCTACCACCCCCCTTGCGACTGAAGCTTTCTTT. This sequence joins TRBV20-1 and TRBJ1-1; no definite D call. The CDR3 totals 13 residues. V was shortened by 4 bases and J by 5 bases, with 14 bases between the two germline ends. Per germline, CDR1 DFQATT and CDR2 SNEGSKA (reference sequence).

This chain links TRBV12-3 or TRBV12-4 with TRBJ2-4; maybe TRBD1 (6 bases). The tail of the sequence fits TRBJ2-7 better, so the J call may be wrong. CDR3 length equals 14 residues. CDR3 in DNA: TGTGCCAGCAGCCGATGGACAGATGCCTACGAGCAGTACTTC. Protein: CASSRWTDAYEQYF.

There are many counts of this clonotype. The chain is built from TRBV6-6 and TRBJ2-2; D not resolved. CDR3 length equals 13 residues. Trimming pared 8 bases from V and 1 base from J, leaving 8 bases between. Germline lookup yields CDR1 MNHNY and CDR2 SVGAGI (reference sequence). CDR3 sequence reads: CASRNKNTGELFF. The DNA of the CDR3 is TGTGCCAGCCGCAACAAGAACACCGGGGAGCTGTTTTTT.